This T cell receptor (beta chain) was observed in a study of beta chain features in type 1 diabetes. Looking at the study overall: When patients were set against healthy donors, age, gender and cell yields were similar. Study-level points and caveats: In cDNA sequencing, cells with high TCR expression could be over-represented. Diminished insertions and augmented deletions at VDJ junctions characterized type 1 diabetes patients.

It was one heparinised blood draw, averaging about 116 mL, that each donor gave. cDNA synthesis used the whole RNA isolate, giving expressed TCRB sequences. TCRdb's table, derived via immunoSEQ multiplex PCR, lists solely in-frame clones and lacks some. The data hold 150,000 or so clones, with about 51% observed a single time. Germline V CDR1 and CDR2: SEHNR, FQNEAQ (reference sequence). This CDR3 is 14 amino acids long. V was trimmed by 8 bases and J by 0 bases, leaving 11 bases between them. As regards this clone: What it binds is unknown.

V and J are TRBV7-9 and TRBJ1-3, with D hard to call. The sequenced material came from Tregs from blood. The TCR comes from a man in his late teens or twenties in good health. CDR3 region: CASAGRDSGNTIYF. The DNA of the CDR3 is TGTGCCAGCGCCGGACGGGACTCTGGAAACACCATATATTTT.